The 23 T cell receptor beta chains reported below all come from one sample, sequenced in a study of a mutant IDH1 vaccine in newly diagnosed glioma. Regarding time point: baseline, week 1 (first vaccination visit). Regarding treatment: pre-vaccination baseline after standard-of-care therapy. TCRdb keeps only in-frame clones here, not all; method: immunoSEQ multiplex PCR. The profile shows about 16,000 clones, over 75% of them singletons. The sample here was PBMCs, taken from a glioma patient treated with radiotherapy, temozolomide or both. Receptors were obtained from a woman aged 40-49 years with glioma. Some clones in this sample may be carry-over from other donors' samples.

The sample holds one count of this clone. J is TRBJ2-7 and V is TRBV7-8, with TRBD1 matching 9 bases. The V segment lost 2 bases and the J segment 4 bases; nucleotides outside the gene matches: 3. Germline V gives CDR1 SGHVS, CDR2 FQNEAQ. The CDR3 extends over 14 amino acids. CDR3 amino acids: CASSLFDRGYEQYF. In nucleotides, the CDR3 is TGTGCCAGCAGCTTATTCGACAGGGGGTACGAGCAGTACTTC.

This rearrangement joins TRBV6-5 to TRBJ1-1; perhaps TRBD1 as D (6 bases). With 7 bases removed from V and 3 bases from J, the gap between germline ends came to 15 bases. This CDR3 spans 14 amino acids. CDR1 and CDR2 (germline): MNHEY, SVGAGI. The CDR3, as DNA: TGTGCCAGCACCAAAGGGGGGGGTGACACTGAAGCTTTCTTT. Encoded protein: CASTKGGGDTEAFF.

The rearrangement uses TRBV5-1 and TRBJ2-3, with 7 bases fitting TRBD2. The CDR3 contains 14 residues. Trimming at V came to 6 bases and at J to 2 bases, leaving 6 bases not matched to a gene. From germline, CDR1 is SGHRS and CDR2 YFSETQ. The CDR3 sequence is CASNSREFTDTQYF. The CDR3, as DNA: TGCGCCAGCAACTCGCGGGAGTTCACAGATACGCAGTATTTT.

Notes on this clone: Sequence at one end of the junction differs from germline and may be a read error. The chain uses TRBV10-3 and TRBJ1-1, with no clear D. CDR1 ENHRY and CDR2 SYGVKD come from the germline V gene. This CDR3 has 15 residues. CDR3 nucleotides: TGTGCCATCTTATTAAGAGAGGGCCCGAACACTGAAGCTTCCTTT. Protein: CAILLREGPNTEASF.

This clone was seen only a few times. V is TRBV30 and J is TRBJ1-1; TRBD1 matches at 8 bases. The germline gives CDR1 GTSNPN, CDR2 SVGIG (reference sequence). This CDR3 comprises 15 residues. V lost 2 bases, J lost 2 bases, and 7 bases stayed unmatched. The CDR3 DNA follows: TGTGCCTGGAGTCCCGGACAGGGCCCAAACACTGAAGCTTTCTTT. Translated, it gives CAWSPGQGPNTEAFF.

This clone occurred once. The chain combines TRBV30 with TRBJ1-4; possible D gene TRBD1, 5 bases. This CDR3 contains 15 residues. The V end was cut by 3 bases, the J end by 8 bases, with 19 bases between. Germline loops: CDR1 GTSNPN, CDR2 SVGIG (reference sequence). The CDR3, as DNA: TGTGCCTGGAGGTCAATCGCAGGGTCTCAGGAAAAACTGTTTTTT. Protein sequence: CAWRSIAGSQEKLFF.

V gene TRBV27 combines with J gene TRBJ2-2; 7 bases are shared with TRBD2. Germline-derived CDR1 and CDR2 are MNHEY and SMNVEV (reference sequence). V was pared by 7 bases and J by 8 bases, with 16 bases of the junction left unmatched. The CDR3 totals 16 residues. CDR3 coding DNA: TGTGCCAGCACCGCGGGGGTTAGCCGGGCCTTGGGGGAGCTGTTTTTT. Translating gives CASTAGVSRALGELFF.

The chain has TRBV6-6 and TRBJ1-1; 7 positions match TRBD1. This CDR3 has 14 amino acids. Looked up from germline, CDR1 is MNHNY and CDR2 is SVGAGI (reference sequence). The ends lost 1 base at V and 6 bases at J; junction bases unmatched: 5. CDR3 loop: CASSYFGQGAEAFF. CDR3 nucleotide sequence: TGTGCCAGCAGTTACTTCGGGCAGGGGGCTGAAGCTTTCTTT.

CDR3 residues: CASSEQHSNQPQHF. The CDR3, as DNA: TGTGCCAGCAGTGAACAGCATAGCAATCAGCCCCAGCATTTT. This chain links TRBV2 with TRBJ1-5; unclear D gene. CDR3 length: 14 amino acids. The V and J ends lost 2 bases and 0 bases respectively, with 5 bases between them. CDR1 SNHLY and CDR2 FYNNEI come from the germline V gene.

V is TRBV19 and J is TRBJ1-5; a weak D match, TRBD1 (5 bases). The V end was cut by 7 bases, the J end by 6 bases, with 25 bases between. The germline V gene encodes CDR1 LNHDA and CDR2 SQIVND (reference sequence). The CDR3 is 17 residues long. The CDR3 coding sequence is TGTGCCAGTAATGTGGGGGGAGGGATTTCACGATCTCAGCCCCAGCATTTT. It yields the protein CASNVGGGISRSQPQHF.

CDR3 sequence: CASSELRGGAGELFF. DNA for the CDR3: TGCGCCAGCAGCGAATTGCGGGGCGGGGCCGGGGAGCTGTTTTTT. The chain employs TRBV5-1 and TRBJ2-2; TRBD2 might be the D (6 bases). This CDR3 contains 15 residues. Germline values: CDR1 SGHRS, CDR2 YFSETQ. Trimming took off 4 bases at V and 6 bases at J, with 16 bases between the two ends.

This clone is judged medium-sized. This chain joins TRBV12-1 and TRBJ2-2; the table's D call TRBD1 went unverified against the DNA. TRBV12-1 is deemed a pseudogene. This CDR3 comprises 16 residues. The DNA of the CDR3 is TGTGCCAGCAGCCTCAAGACAGCCCCAGACACCGGGGAGCTGTTTTTT. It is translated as CASSLKTAPDTGELFF.

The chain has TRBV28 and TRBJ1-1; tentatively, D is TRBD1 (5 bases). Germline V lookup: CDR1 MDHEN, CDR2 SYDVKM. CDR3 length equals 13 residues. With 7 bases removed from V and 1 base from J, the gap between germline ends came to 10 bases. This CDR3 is CASKGLRNTEAFF. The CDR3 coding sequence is TGTGCCAGCAAGGGGCTTAGGAACACTGAAGCTTTCTTT.

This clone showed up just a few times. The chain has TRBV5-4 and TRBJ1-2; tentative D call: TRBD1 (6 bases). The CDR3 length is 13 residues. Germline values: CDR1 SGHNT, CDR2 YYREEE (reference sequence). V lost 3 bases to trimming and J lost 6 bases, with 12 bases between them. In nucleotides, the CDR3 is TGTGCCAGCAGCTCAACAGGGTTGGATGGCTACACCTTC. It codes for CASSSTGLDGYTF.

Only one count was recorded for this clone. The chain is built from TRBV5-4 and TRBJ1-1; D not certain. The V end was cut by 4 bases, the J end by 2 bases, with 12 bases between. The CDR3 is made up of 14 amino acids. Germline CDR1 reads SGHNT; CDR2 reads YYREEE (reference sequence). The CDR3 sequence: CASSGRTPNTEAFF. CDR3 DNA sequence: TGTGCCAGCAGCGGACGGACCCCTAACACTGAAGCTTTCTTT.

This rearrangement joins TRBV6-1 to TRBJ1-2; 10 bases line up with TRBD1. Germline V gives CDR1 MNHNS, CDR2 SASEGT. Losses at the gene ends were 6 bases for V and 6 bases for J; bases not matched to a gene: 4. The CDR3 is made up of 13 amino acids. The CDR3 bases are TGTGCCAGCAGGGCGACAGGGGGCAATGGCTACACCTTC. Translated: CASRATGGNGYTF.

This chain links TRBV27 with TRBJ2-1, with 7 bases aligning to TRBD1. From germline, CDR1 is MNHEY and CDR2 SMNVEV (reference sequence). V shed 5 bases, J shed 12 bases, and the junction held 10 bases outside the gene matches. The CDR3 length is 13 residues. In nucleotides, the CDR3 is TGTGCCAGCAGTGCCAACAGGGGCGCCGTGCAGTTCTTC. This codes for CASSANRGAVQFF.

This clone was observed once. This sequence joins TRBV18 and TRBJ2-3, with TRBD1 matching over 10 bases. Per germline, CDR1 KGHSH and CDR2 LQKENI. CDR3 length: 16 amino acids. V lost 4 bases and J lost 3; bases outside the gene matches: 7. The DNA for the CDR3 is TGTGCCAGCTCACTGCGGGACAGGGGACGGACAGATACGCAGTATTTT. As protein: CASSLRDRGRTDTQYF.

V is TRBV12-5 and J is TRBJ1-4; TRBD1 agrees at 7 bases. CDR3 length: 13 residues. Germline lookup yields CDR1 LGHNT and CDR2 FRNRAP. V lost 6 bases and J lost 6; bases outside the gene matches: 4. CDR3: CASGTDRDEKLFF. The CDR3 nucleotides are TGTGCTAGTGGGACCGACAGGGATGAAAAACTGTTTTTT.

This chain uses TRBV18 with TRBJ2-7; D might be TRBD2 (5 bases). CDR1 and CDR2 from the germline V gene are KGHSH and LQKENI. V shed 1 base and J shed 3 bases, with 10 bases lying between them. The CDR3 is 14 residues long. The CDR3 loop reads CASSPQRTYYEQYF. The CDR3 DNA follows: TGTGCCAGCTCACCACAGCGGACCTACTACGAGCAGTACTTC.

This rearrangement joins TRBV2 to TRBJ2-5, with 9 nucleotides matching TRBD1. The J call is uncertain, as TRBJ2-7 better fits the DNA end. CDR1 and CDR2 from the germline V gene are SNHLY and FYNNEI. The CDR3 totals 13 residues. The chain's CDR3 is CASSGDRDYEQYF. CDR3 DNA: TGTGCCAGCAGTGGGGACAGGGATTACGAGCAGTACTTC.

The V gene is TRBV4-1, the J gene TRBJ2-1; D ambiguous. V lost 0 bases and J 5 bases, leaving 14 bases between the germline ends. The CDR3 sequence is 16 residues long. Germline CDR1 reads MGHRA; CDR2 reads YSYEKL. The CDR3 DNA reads TGCGCCAGCAGCCAAGATTGGGCTAGAGCCAACAATGAGCAGTTCTTC. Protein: CASSQDWARANNEQFF.

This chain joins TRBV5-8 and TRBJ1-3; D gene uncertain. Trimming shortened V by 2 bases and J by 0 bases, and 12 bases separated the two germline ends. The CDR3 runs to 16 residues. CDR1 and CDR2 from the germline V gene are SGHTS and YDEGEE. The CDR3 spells CASSLGGHSSGNTIYF. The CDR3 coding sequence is TGTGCCAGCAGCTTAGGAGGCCATAGCTCTGGAAACACCATATATTTT.